The text below deals with one TCR beta chain. The sample is drawn from a study of PD-L1 blockade in urothelial cancer. As for the study in general: Blood was evaluated 3 weeks (second dose) and 6 weeks after therapy began.

Here immunoSEQ multiplex PCR was the method, and the copy in TCRdb shows in-frame clones only, minus some. The table records 40,000 to 60,000 clones, under 90% of them present only once. This sample's time point: pretreatment peripheral blood. Germline V gene lookup returns CDR1 SGHTA and CDR2 FQGNSA. Trimming pared 6 bases from V and 0 bases from J, leaving 12 bases between. CDR3 length equals 15 residues. The sequencing used PBMCs, collected around atezolizumab (anti-PD-L1) treatment. This clonotype originated in a man between 70 and 80 years old with urothelial cancer. V and J are TRBV7-2 and TRBJ2-1, with D tentatively TRBD2 (6 bases). CDR3 DNA: TGTGCCAGCAGACCCACGGGAGACTCCTACAATGAGCAGTTCTTC. It yields the protein CASRPTGDSYNEQFF.